Following are 11 T cell receptor beta chains from one sample sequenced in a study of T cell repertoires in cytomegalovirus infection. TCRdb re-analysed the reads in MiXCR, keeping a single row per CDR3 protein. The profile covers approximately 500,000 distinct CDR3 sequences, with more than 15% appearing a single time and approximately 24% taken by the ten largest. The source material was CD8+ T cells from PBMCs. The receptors come from a human donor in good health (CMV status not recorded). Some clones in this sample may be carry-over from other donors' samples.

This clonotype occurred a few times. This rearrangement joins TRBV2 to TRBJ1-1; D unclear. The germline V gene has CDR1 SNHLY and CDR2 FYNNEI. Between the trimmed V and J ends, which lost 6 bases and 8 bases, there was a span of 13 bases. This CDR3 is 12 amino acids long. CDR3 protein: CASRIKVLEAFF. The CDR3 DNA reads TGTGCCAGCAGGATAAAGGTTTTGGAAGCTTTCTTT.

Here the CDR3 DNA reads TGTGCCAGCAGTTCCCCAGGGGTCACCTACAATGAGCAGTTCTTC. Its translation is CASSSPGVTYNEQFF. This chain uses TRBV6-5 with TRBJ2-1, with D possibly TRBD1 on 6 matching bases. CDR1 MNHEY and CDR2 SVGAGI come from the germline V gene. V lost 4 bases, J lost 2 bases, and 12 bases lay in between. This CDR3 contains 15 residues.

Ten or more counts support this clonotype. The chain uses TRBV12-3 or TRBV12-4 and TRBJ2-7, with TRBD1 matching 7 bases. CDR3 length: 16 amino acids. The V and J ends lost 2 bases and 3 bases, in that order; junction bases with no gene match: 10. The CDR3 coding sequence is TGTGCCAGCAGTTTAAGTTGGGACAGAGGTATCTACGAGCAGTACTTC. Amino acids: CASSLSWDRGIYEQYF.

In its sample, this clonotype was seen a few times. The chain is built from TRBV5-1 and TRBJ2-3, with 7 bases matching TRBD2. The V gene's germline CDR1 is SGHRS and CDR2 YFSETQ. Trimming cost V 0 bases and J 0 bases; bases outside gene matches: 4. The length of the CDR3 is 16 residues. The CDR3 nucleotides are TGCGCCAGCAGCTTGGTTGATAGCGGGAGCACAGATACGCAGTATTTT. The encoded protein is CASSLVDSGSTDTQYF.

This clonotype turned up a few times. The genes are TRBV2 and TRBJ1-2; D is ambiguous. The CDR3 extends over 15 amino acids. V lost 1 base, J lost 3 bases, and 12 bases lay in between. Germline CDR1 is SNHLY and CDR2 is FYNNEI. The CDR3 protein is CASSEDDGEYYGYTF. CDR3 DNA sequence: TGTGCCAGCAGTGAAGATGACGGGGAGTACTATGGCTACACCTTC.

This chain links TRBV27 with TRBJ1-2, with D possibly being TRBD1 (5 bases). This CDR3 comprises 12 residues. CDR1 and CDR2 (germline): MNHEY, SMNVEV (reference sequence). V lost 5 bases to trimming and J lost 8 bases, with 12 bases between them. The CDR3 reads CASSPGWGGYTF. Written as DNA, the CDR3 is TGTGCCAGCAGTCCCGGCTGGGGGGGCTACACCTTC.

The CDR3 spells CAQQGGGGYTF. The CDR3 nucleotides are TGTGCCCAGCAGGGCGGAGGTGGCTACACCTTC. The J gene is TRBJ1-2, the V gene TRBV2; maybe TRBD1 (5 bases). Between the trimmed V and J ends, which lost 11 bases and 7 bases, there was a span of 14 bases. Germline CDR1 and CDR2: SNHLY and FYNNEI. The length of the CDR3 is 11 residues. The full variable domain, rest sourced from reference TRBV2 and TRBJ1-2, is EPEVTQTPSHQVTQMGQEVILRCVPISNHLYFYWYRQILGQKVEFLVSFYNNEISEKSEIFDDQFSVERPDGSNFTLKIRSTKLEDSAMYFCAQQGGGGYTFGSGTRLTVV.

Ten or more counts support this clonotype. V gene TRBV12-3 or TRBV12-4 combines with J gene TRBJ2-7, with a tentative D call TRBD1 (6 bases). The CDR3 is 13 residues long. Trimming cost V 6 bases and J 3 bases, with 12 bases left between them. The CDR3 sequence is CASSPGHVYEQYF. Here the CDR3 DNA reads TGTGCCAGCAGCCCGGGACACGTCTACGAGCAGTACTTC.

The genes are TRBV27 and TRBJ2-5; D unresolved. CDR1 MNHEY and CDR2 SMNVEV come from the germline V gene (reference sequence). Deletions cut 5 bases from V and 5 bases from J, with 12 bases between. The CDR3 covers 13 residues. In DNA form, the CDR3 reads TGTGCCAGCAGTAGTAGGGCGGTCGAGACCCAGTACTTC. Translation: CASSSRAVETQYF.

The rearrangement joins TRBV20-1 to TRBJ2-2; the D gene is possibly TRBD2 (5 bases). The ends were cut back, 1 base at V and 5 bases at J, with 11 bases in the middle. The CDR3 consists of 14 residues. CDR1 DFQATT and CDR2 SNEGSKA come from the germline V gene (reference sequence). CDR3 amino acids: CSARVISGTGELFF. The CDR3 DNA is TGCAGTGCTAGAGTAATCTCGGGAACCGGGGAGCTGTTTTTT.

The chain is built from TRBV7-6 and TRBJ2-7; no definite D call. The CDR3 covers 17 residues. Germline V CDR1 and CDR2: SGHVS, FNYEAQ. V gave up 5 bases and J gave up 0 bases, with 20 bases separating them. CDR3 loop: CASSPLGRRVYSYEQYF. In DNA, the CDR3 is TGTGCCAGCAGCCCCCTAGGACGAAGAGTGTACTCCTACGAGCAGTACTTC.